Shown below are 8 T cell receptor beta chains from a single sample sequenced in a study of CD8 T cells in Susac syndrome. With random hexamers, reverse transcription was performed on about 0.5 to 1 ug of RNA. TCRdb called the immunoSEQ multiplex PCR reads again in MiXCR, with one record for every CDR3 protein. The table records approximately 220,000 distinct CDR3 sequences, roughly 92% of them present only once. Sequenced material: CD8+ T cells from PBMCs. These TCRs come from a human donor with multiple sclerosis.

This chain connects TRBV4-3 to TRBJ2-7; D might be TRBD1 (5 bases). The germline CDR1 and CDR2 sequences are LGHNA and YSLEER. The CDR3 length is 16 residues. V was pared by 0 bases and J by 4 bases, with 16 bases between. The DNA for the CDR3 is TGCGCCAGCAGCCAAGATTATCAGGGTTTTCCGTACGAGCAGTACTTC. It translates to CASSQDYQGFPYEQYF.

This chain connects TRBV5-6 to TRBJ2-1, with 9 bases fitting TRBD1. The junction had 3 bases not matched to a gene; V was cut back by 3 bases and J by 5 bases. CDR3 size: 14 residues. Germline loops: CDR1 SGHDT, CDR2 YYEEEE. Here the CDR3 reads CASSSGTGNNEQFF. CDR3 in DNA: TGTGCCAGCAGCTCGGGGACAGGGAACAATGAGCAGTTCTTC.

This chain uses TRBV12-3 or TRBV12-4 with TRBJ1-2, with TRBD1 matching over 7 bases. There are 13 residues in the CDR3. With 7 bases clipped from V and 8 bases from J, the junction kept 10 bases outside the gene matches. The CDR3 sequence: CASTGQARRGYTF. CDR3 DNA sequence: TGTGCCAGCACCGGACAGGCAAGAAGGGGCTACACCTTC.

DNA for the CDR3: TGTGCCAGCAGCCTCACTAGGCGGACAACTGGCTCCTACGAGCAGTACTTC. This translates into CASSLTRRTTGSYEQYF. The chain recombines TRBV11-1 with TRBJ2-7; D possibly matches TRBD1 or TRBD2 (5 bases each). The CDR3 is made up of 17 amino acids. V was clipped by 5 bases and J by 0 bases, with 20 bases between them. Germline lookup yields CDR1 SGHAT and CDR2 FQDESV (reference sequence).

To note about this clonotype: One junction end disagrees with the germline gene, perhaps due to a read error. The CDR3 DNA is TGCGCCAGCAGCTCCGGACTAGCCTATGAGCAGTTTTTC. Translation gives CASSSGLAYEQFF. The chain has TRBV5-1 and TRBJ2-1; TRBD2 matches 8 bases. Germline CDR1 and CDR2: SGHRS and YFSETQ. This CDR3 has 13 residues.

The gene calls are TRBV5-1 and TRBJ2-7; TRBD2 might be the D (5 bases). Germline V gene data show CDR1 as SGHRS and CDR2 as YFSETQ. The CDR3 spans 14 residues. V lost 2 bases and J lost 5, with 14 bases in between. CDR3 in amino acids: CASSLEMRENEQYF. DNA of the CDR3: TGCGCCAGCAGCTTAGAAATGAGGGAAAACGAGCAGTACTTC.

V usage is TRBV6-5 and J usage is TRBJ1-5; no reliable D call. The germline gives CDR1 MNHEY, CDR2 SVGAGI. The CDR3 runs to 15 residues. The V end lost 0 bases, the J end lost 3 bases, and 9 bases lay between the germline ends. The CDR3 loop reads CASSYSGGPNQPQHF. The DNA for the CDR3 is TGTGCCAGCAGTTACTCGGGAGGACCCAATCAGCCCCAGCATTTT.

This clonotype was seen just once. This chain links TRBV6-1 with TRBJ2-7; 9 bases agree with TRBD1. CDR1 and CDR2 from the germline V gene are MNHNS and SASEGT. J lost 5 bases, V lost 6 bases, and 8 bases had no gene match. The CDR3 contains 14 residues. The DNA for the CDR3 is TGTGCCAGCAGGTTTACAGGGGGCGGGGACGAGCAGTACTTC. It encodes CASRFTGGGDEQYF.